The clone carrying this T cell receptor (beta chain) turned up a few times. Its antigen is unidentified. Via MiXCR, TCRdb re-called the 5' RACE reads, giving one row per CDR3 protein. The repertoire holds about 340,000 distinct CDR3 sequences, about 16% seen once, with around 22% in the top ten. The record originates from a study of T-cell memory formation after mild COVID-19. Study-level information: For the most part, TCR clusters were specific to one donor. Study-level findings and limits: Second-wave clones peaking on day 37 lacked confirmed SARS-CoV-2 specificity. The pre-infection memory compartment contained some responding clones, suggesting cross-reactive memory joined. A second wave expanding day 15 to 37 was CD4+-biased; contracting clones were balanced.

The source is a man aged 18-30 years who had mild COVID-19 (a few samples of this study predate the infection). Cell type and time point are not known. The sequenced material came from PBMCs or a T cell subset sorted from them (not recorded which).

In DNA form, the CDR3 reads TGCGCCAGCAGCCCGATAAGGGGTGGGAACACTGAAGCTTTCTTT. It is translated as CASSPIRGGNTEAFF. The chain employs TRBV5-1 and TRBJ1-1, with a possible D match to TRBD1 (5 bases). Trimming left V 4 bases short and J 1 base short, with 14 bases between. The CDR3 contains 15 residues. Germline V lookup: CDR1 SGHRS, CDR2 YFSETQ.